This TCR beta chain emerged from a study of patients and donors after allogeneic stem cell transplantation. From the RT-PCR reads, TCRdb called clonotypes with MiXCR, one entry per CDR3 protein. The data contain under 200,000 distinct CDR3 sequences, 20% to 25% of them singletons. The CDR3 spans 13 residues. The V gene's germline CDR1 is SQVTM and CDR2 ANQGSEA. V lost 4 bases, J lost 4 bases, and 13 bases lay in between. This clonotype was observed a few times. This TCR was recovered from a human donor who was either an allogeneic HSCT recipient or a stem cell or donor lymphocyte infusion donor (not recorded which). It is not recorded whose cells these are; they may come from a transplant donor. The sequencing input was blood, either unsorted or a sorted T cell fraction (not recorded which). This rearrangement joins TRBV29-1 to TRBJ1-1; unclear D gene. The CDR3 here is CSVVANGRTEAFF. The DNA of the CDR3 is TGCAGCGTTGTGGCCAACGGGCGCACTGAAGCTTTCTTT.